One and the same sample provided the 32 T cell receptor beta chains below, sequenced in a study of blood T cell repertoires in COVID-19. Sequencing used immunoSEQ multiplex PCR; TCRdb keeps in-frame clones, though not all of them. Of 140,000 to 150,000 clones detected, 78% appear once; the ten largest clones hold approximately 6%. Source material: PBMCs or T cells enriched from blood (not recorded which). Source of these receptors: a woman between 50 and 59 years old who had recovered from COVID-19.

The chain employs TRBV5-4 and TRBJ1-6; 7 nucleotides align to TRBD1. Germline loops: CDR1 SGHNT, CDR2 YYREEE (reference sequence). The CDR3 extends over 16 amino acids. The V segment lost 1 base and the J segment 7 bases; nucleotides outside the gene matches: 8. The CDR3 region is CASSLWPGGWNSPLHF. CDR3 nucleotide sequence: TGTGCCAGCAGCTTGTGGCCAGGGGGGTGGAATTCACCCCTCCACTTT.

This clone came up a few times. The chain is built from TRBV7-2 and TRBJ1-5, with 7 bases lining up with TRBD1. Germline CDR1 reads SGHTA; CDR2 reads FQGNSA. This CDR3 is built from 15 residues. V shed 5 bases, J shed 7 bases, and the junction held 11 bases outside the gene matches. Here the CDR3 DNA reads TGTGCCAGCAGCCTTAGAACAGGGGAAGGACAGCCCCAGCATTTT. Residues: CASSLRTGEGQPQHF.

The chain couples TRBV2 to TRBJ2-1; possibly TRBD2 for D (6 bases). Looked up from germline, CDR1 is SNHLY and CDR2 is FYNNEI. V was clipped by 5 bases and J by 3 bases, with 11 bases between them. CDR3 length: 14 residues. Here the CDR3 reads CASSSVGGYNEQFF. The DNA of the CDR3 is TGTGCCAGCAGTTCCGTCGGGGGCTACAATGAGCAGTTCTTC.

The chain links TRBV7-7 to TRBJ2-3; D possibly corresponds to TRBD2 (5 bases). V was cut by 1 base and J by 0 bases, with 8 bases left in between. Germline values: CDR1 SSHAT, CDR2 FNYEAQ (reference sequence). This CDR3 has 15 amino acids. The CDR3 DNA reads as TGTGCCAGCAGCTTAGTACCGGGGAGCACAGATACGCAGTATTTT. Amino acid sequence: CASSLVPGSTDTQYF.

This chain uses TRBV27 with TRBJ1-1, with D perhaps TRBD1 (5 bases). The CDR3 is 11 amino acids. Germline CDR1 and CDR2: MNHEY and SMNVEV (reference sequence). V was clipped by 2 bases and J by 10 bases, with 8 bases between them. CDR3 in DNA: TGTGCCAGCAGTTTAGGGGGGACAGCTTTCTTT. It translates to CASSLGGTAFF.

Remarks on this clone: At the DNA level, this CDR3 is encoded by other sequences in the same sample as well. V and J are TRBV29-1 and TRBJ2-3; D unresolved. In germline, CDR1 is SQVTM, CDR2 ANQGSEA. Trimming shortened V by 4 bases and J by 1 base, and 9 bases separated the two germline ends. This CDR3 comprises 13 residues. CDR3 coding DNA: TGCAGCGTTGGAGTGTCCGGCACAGATACGCAGTATTTT. It yields the protein CSVGVSGTDTQYF.

The gene calls are TRBV20-1 and TRBJ1-1; D may be TRBD1 (5 bases). This CDR3 region has 11 residues. The V gene lost 6 bases and the J gene lost 5 bases, with 10 bases spanning the gap. Germline CDR1 is DFQATT and CDR2 is SNEGSKA (reference sequence). This chain's CDR3 is CSAAGGTEAFF. In nucleotides, the CDR3 is TGCAGTGCCGCGGGGGGAACTGAAGCTTTCTTT.

This clone was observed a single time. This sequence joins TRBV28 and TRBJ2-7; the D is unclear. Trimming left V 1 base short and J 2 bases short, with 12 bases between. The CDR3 is 15 amino acids. The germline V gene has CDR1 MDHEN and CDR2 SYDVKM. CDR3 DNA: TGTGCCAGCAGTTTATTCGCGACTGTCACCTACGAGCAGTACTTC. This codes for CASSLFATVTYEQYF.

The chain couples TRBV15 to TRBJ2-5; D might be TRBD2 (5 bases). The V and J ends lost 0 bases and 4 bases respectively, with 9 bases between them. Germline lookup yields CDR1 LNHNV and CDR2 YYDKDF (reference sequence). The CDR3 extends over 14 amino acids. The CDR3 loop is CATSRERAGETQYF. CDR3 DNA: TGTGCCACCAGCAGAGAGAGGGCGGGAGAGACCCAGTACTTC.

This rearrangement joins TRBV4-2 to TRBJ2-7; 9 bases are shared with TRBD1. The germline V gene encodes CDR1 LGHNA and CDR2 YNFKEQ. V shed 0 bases and J 5 bases; nucleotides not matched to a gene: 5. There are 15 residues in the CDR3. Here the CDR3 DNA reads TGTGCCAGCAGCCAAGAAGGGACAGGGTACGACGAGCAGTACTTC. The encoded protein is CASSQEGTGYDEQYF.

The rearrangement joins TRBV2 to TRBJ1-1, with D possibly being TRBD1 (6 bases). Germline V gene sequence: CDR1 SNHLY, CDR2 FYNNEI. This CDR3 region has 13 residues. V dropped 7 bases and J dropped 11 bases, with 20 bases sitting between them. This chain's CDR3 is CASIKDREHRAFF. The CDR3 DNA is TGTGCCAGCATCAAGGACAGAGAACATCGGGCTTTCTTT.

The chain has TRBV12-3 or TRBV12-4 and TRBJ1-2, with TRBD1 as a possible D gene (6 bases). Trimming stripped 6 bases from V and 8 bases from J, with 10 bases between. The CDR3 loop spans 11 amino acids. The CDR3 loop reads CASSQGQGYTF. The CDR3 DNA sequence: TGTGCCAGCAGCCAGGGACAAGGCTACACCTTC.

V usage is TRBV9 and J usage is TRBJ2-2; D perhaps matches TRBD2 (7 bases). V lost 4 bases and J 4 bases, leaving 14 bases between the germline ends. This CDR3 has 15 residues. Germline V lookup: CDR1 SGDLS, CDR2 YYNGEE. This CDR3 reads CASSPEGGGTGELFF. The CDR3 DNA sequence: TGTGCCAGCAGCCCCGAGGGGGGGGGCACCGGGGAGCTGTTTTTT.

J is TRBJ1-2 and V is TRBV10-3; 8 nucleotides match TRBD1. The CDR3 covers 14 residues. CDR1 ENHRY and CDR2 SYGVKD come from the germline V gene. Trimming took 5 bases from V and 7 from J; bases not matched to a gene: 9. DNA for the CDR3: TGTGCCATCAGTAATCAGGCAGGGGGCTTTGGCTACACCTTC. Protein sequence: CAISNQAGGFGYTF.

V and J are TRBV7-7 and TRBJ1-3, with a possible D match to TRBD1 (6 bases). Germline assignment: CDR1 SSHAT and CDR2 FNYEAQ (reference sequence). The CDR3 extends over 16 amino acids. The V end lost 5 bases, the J end lost 0 bases, and 14 bases lay between the germline ends. The chain's CDR3 is CASSQGTTFSGNTIYF. In DNA form, the CDR3 reads TGTGCCAGCAGCCAAGGGACAACCTTCTCTGGAAACACCATATATTTT.

The table lists this clone with a few counts. The chain is built from TRBV7-2 and TRBJ1-5; D may be TRBD1 (6 bases). V was pared by 4 bases and J by 5 bases, with 18 bases between. Germline V gene lookup returns CDR1 SGHTA and CDR2 FQGNSA. The CDR3 covers 16 residues. DNA of the CDR3: TGTGCCAGCAGCTCTGGGGGGGCGCGACCCCATCAGCCCCAGCATTTT. Protein sequence: CASSSGGARPHQPQHF.

The chain has TRBV5-1 and TRBJ2-1, with TRBD2 identical over 7 bases. The CDR3 is 15 amino acids. CDR1 SGHRS and CDR2 YFSETQ come from the germline V gene. With V trimmed by 0 bases and J by 3 bases, 3 bases remained unmatched. This CDR3 is CASSLGDYFYNEQFF. The DNA for the CDR3 is TGCGCCAGCAGCTTGGGGGACTACTTCTACAATGAGCAGTTCTTC.

The genes are TRBV7-8 and TRBJ2-1; 7 bases are shared with TRBD1. V lost 1 base, J lost 6 bases, and 18 bases stayed unmatched. The CDR3 length is 19 residues. Germline V gene data show CDR1 as SGHVS and CDR2 as FQNEAQ. CDR3 sequence reads: CASSLEDRQTYIWINEQFF. The CDR3 nucleotides are TGTGCCAGCAGCTTAGAGGACAGGCAGACCTATATTTGGATCAATGAGCAGTTCTTC.

The chain has TRBV7-2 and TRBJ2-3, with 9 bases fitting TRBD2. The J segment lost 4 bases and the V segment lost 2 bases, leaving 4 bases of the junction unmatched. The CDR3 spans 15 residues. CDR1 is SGHTA, CDR2 FQGNSA, per germline. CDR3 in amino acids: CASSLSAGGADTQYF. CDR3 nucleotides: TGTGCCAGCAGCTTATCAGCGGGGGGAGCAGATACGCAGTATTTT.

This rearrangement joins TRBV19 to TRBJ1-5, with 7 bases aligning to TRBD1. Germline V gene lookup returns CDR1 LNHDA and CDR2 SQIVND (reference sequence). The ends lost 6 bases at V and 3 bases at J; junction bases unmatched: 5. This CDR3 comprises 14 residues. This chain's CDR3 is CASRLTGLNQPQHF. DNA of the CDR3: TGTGCCAGTAGGTTGACAGGGCTCAATCAGCCCCAGCATTTT.

V usage is TRBV28 and J usage is TRBJ2-7; D may be TRBD2 (5 bases). V shed 4 bases and J shed 4 bases, with 17 bases lying between them. CDR3 size: 15 residues. In germline, CDR1 is MDHEN, CDR2 SYDVKM. CDR3 DNA: TGTGCCAGCAGTTCGATCTCCGGGGATTCTTACGAGCAGTACGTC. This gives the protein CASSSISGDSYEQYV.

V usage is TRBV6-5 and J usage is TRBJ2-7; TRBD2 aligns across 7 bases. V lost 8 bases to trimming and J lost 0 bases; unmatched junction nucleotides: 10. Germline V CDR1 and CDR2: MNHEY, SVGAGI. This CDR3 spans 15 amino acids. The CDR3 DNA sequence: TGTGCCAGCGGGTCGGGGGGATCCTACTCCTACGAGCAGTACTTC. As protein: CASGSGGSYSYEQYF.

The rearrangement links TRBV7-9 to TRBJ1-5; D uncertain. Germline lookup yields CDR1 SEHNR and CDR2 FQNEAQ (reference sequence). The CDR3 contains 13 residues. The V end was cut by 6 bases, the J end by 4 bases, with 10 bases between. This chain's CDR3 is CASSLQRNQPQHF. The CDR3 DNA reads as TGTGCCAGCAGTCTACAGAGAAATCAGCCCCAGCATTTT.

The rearrangement joins TRBV28 to TRBJ1-3; 7 bases agree with TRBD1. The junction had 18 bases not matched to a gene; V was cut back by 2 bases and J by 2 bases. Looked up from germline, CDR1 is MDHEN and CDR2 is SYDVKM. This CDR3 has 20 residues. CDR3 in amino acids: CASSLRAEWGIGQAGNTIYF. CDR3 coding DNA: TGTGCCAGCAGTTTAAGGGCAGAATGGGGAATTGGACAGGCTGGAAACACCATATATTTT.

In this sample, this clone turned up a few times. This chain connects TRBV24-1 to TRBJ1-2, with D uncertain. Trimming took 0 bases from V and 8 from J, leaving 9 bases between them. CDR1 KGHDR and CDR2 SFDVKD come from the germline V gene. The CDR3 loop spans 13 amino acids. CDR3 sequence reads: CATSDLPGFGYTF. CDR3 nucleotide sequence: TGTGCCACCAGTGATTTGCCCGGGTTCGGCTACACCTTC.

This chain connects TRBV5-1 to TRBJ1-2; weak D call: TRBD1 (5 bases). This CDR3 spans 15 amino acids. The V gene's germline CDR1 is SGHRS and CDR2 YFSETQ. Between the trimmed V and J ends, which lost 0 bases and 5 bases, there was a span of 14 bases. The CDR3 sequence is CASSLGQRQGYGYTF. In DNA, the CDR3 is TGCGCCAGCAGCTTGGGCCAGAGGCAGGGATATGGCTACACCTTC.

This clone was seen a few times. This chain connects TRBV27 to TRBJ1-5; 8 bases match TRBD1. Germline-derived CDR1 and CDR2 are MNHEY and SMNVEV (reference sequence). Germline trimming cut 6 bases from V and 5 bases from J; bases unmatched to any gene: 9. The CDR3 extends over 15 amino acids. CDR3 protein: CASRASTGADQPQHF. DNA of the CDR3: TGTGCCAGCAGGGCCTCGACAGGGGCAGATCAGCCCCAGCATTTT.

V gene TRBV9 combines with J gene TRBJ2-2, with D perhaps TRBD2 (5 bases). The V end was cut by 0 bases, the J end by 0 bases, with 15 bases between. CDR3 length: 18 amino acids. Germline V gene lookup returns CDR1 SGDLS and CDR2 YYNGEE. The CDR3 is CASSVAGSGAANTGELFF. In DNA form, the CDR3 reads TGTGCCAGCAGCGTAGCTGGCAGCGGAGCAGCGAACACCGGGGAGCTGTTTTTT. Based on the CDR3 plus reference TRBV9 and TRBJ2-2, the full variable domain is DSGVTQTPKHLITATGQRVTLRCSPRSGDLSVYWYQQSLDQGLQFLIQYYNGEERAKGNILERFSAQQFPDLHSELNLSSLELGDSALYFCASSVAGSGAANTGELFFGEGSRLTVL.

In its sample, this clone was seen a few times. This chain links TRBV28 with TRBJ1-4; D might be TRBD1 (5 bases). Germline assignment: CDR1 MDHEN and CDR2 SYDVKM. The CDR3 runs to 17 residues. The V and J ends lost 4 bases and 8 bases respectively, with 23 bases between them. Here the CDR3 DNA reads TGTGCCAGCAGTTCTATCCCTTCGGGACTTTTTGACGAAAAACTGTTTTTT. Amino acids: CASSSIPSGLFDEKLFF.

This chain connects TRBV9 to TRBJ1-4, with D hard to call. Trimming removed 0 bases at V and 4 bases at J, with 13 bases between. The V gene's germline CDR1 is SGDLS and CDR2 YYNGEE. CDR3 length equals 16 residues. CDR3 DNA sequence: TGTGCCAGCAGCGTAGGGGGAGCCCGGGTTAATGAAAAACTGTTTTTT. Translation gives CASSVGGARVNEKLFF.

The chain carries TRBV19 and TRBJ1-2; a possible D gene is TRBD1 (5 bases). The ends were cut back, 4 bases at V and 0 bases at J, with 9 bases in the middle. The germline gives CDR1 LNHDA, CDR2 SQIVND (reference sequence). There are 14 residues in the CDR3. DNA for the CDR3: TGTGCCAGTAGTAGAACAGGCGCTAACTATGGCTACACCTTC. Protein: CASSRTGANYGYTF.

The V gene is TRBV5-4, the J gene TRBJ2-3; perhaps TRBD1 as D (7 bases). This CDR3 is 12 amino acids long. The germline gives CDR1 SGHNT, CDR2 YYREEE (reference sequence). Trimming left V 0 bases short and J 14 bases short, with 13 bases between. The chain's CDR3 is CASSLDRGGVYF. As DNA, the CDR3 is TGTGCCAGCAGCTTGGACAGGGGAGGTGTGTATTTT.